Listed below are T cell receptor beta chains from one sample, sequenced in a study of T-cell memory formation after mild COVID-19. TCRdb redid the calling of the 5' RACE reads with MiXCR, one entry per CDR3 protein. The sample records more than 450,000 distinct CDR3 sequences, about a sixth being singletons. Sample: PBMCs or a T cell subset sorted from them (not recorded which). The receptors here all came from an adult woman who had mild COVID-19 (a few samples of this study predate the infection). Cell type and time point are not known. The CDR3 runs from the conserved cysteine through the conserved F or W. A D gene is named only where the DNA matches it firmly. Rows may omit the clone size; those that give it use once, few, many or a size class.

clone_size: .; cdr3_length: 13; v_call: TRBV7-3; d_call: .; j_call: TRBJ2-1; cdr3_nt: TGTGCCAGCAGCTGGAAGGGGAGCAATGAGCAGTTCTTC; cdr3_aa: CASSWKGSNEQFF
clone_size: .; cdr3_length: 15; v_call: TRBV5-1; d_call: TRBD1; j_call: TRBJ1-2; cdr3_nt: TGCGCCAGCAGCCGATCAGGGACAGCAAACTATGGCTACACCTTC; cdr3_aa: CASSRSGTANYGYTF
clone_size: .; cdr3_length: 14; v_call: TRBV6-2/TRBV6-3; d_call: .; j_call: TRBJ1-2; cdr3_nt: TGTGCCAGCAGTTACTCGGGAAAGGGTAGCGGCTACACCTTC; cdr3_aa: CASSYSGKGSGYTF
clone_size: few; cdr3_length: 15; v_call: TRBV7-2; d_call: .; j_call: TRBJ1-1; cdr3_nt: TGTGCCAGCAGCTTTTCCGGGACAATCAACACTGAAGCTTTCTTT; cdr3_aa: CASSFSGTINTEAFF
clone_size: .; cdr3_length: 14; v_call: TRBV6-6; d_call: .; j_call: TRBJ1-1; cdr3_nt: TGTGCCAGCATTGGTACACTTGGGGGGACTGAAGCTTTCTTT; cdr3_aa: CASIGTLGGTEAFF
clone_size: few; cdr3_length: 17; v_call: TRBV5-1; d_call: .; j_call: TRBJ1-1; cdr3_nt: TGCGCCAGCAGCTTCGGGGCAGGGGAAGGATCGAACACTGAAGCTTTCTTT; cdr3_aa: CASSFGAGEGSNTEAFF
clone_size: .; cdr3_length: 15; v_call: TRBV7-9; d_call: .; j_call: TRBJ1-1; cdr3_nt: TGTGCCAGCAGCAAAGGGTGGGTCGACCTCACTGAAGCTTTCTTT; cdr3_aa: CASSKGWVDLTEAFF
clone_size: few; cdr3_length: 16; v_call: TRBV3-1; d_call: .; j_call: TRBJ1-2; cdr3_nt: TGTGCCAGCAGCCAAGAGCAGGGTGGTAGGATCTATGGCTACACCTTC; cdr3_aa: CASSQEQGGRIYGYTF
clone_size: .; cdr3_length: 15; v_call: TRBV12-3/TRBV12-4; d_call: .; j_call: TRBJ1-3; cdr3_nt: TGTGCCAGCAGCCGCGCGGTGAGCTCTGGAAACACCATATATTTT; cdr3_aa: CASSRAVSSGNTIYF
clone_size: .; cdr3_length: 18; v_call: TRBV19; d_call: TRBD1; j_call: TRBJ2-6; cdr3_nt: TGTGCCAGTACCTTCGCAGGGGGCAGGCTTTCTGGGGCCAACGTCCTGACTTTC; cdr3_aa: CASTFAGGRLSGANVLTF
clone_size: few; cdr3_length: 14; v_call: TRBV5-1; d_call: .; j_call: TRBJ2-7; cdr3_nt: TGCGCCAGCAGCTACGACAGCCCGTCGGACGAGCAGTACTTC; cdr3_aa: CASSYDSPSDEQYF
clone_size: few; cdr3_length: 15; v_call: TRBV18; d_call: TRBD1; j_call: TRBJ1-2; cdr3_nt: TGTGCCAGCTCACGTGGACAGGGAAAAGGGTATGGCTACACCTTC; cdr3_aa: CASSRGQGKGYGYTF
clone_size: .; cdr3_length: 14; v_call: TRBV13; d_call: .; j_call: TRBJ1-6; cdr3_nt: TGTGCCAGCAGCGCCGGCTGGGAGGATTCACCCCTCCACTTT; cdr3_aa: CASSAGWEDSPLHF